This paragraph covers one T cell receptor (beta chain) sequence. This entry is derived from a study of cytomegalovirus exposure and HLA in healthy donors. Study-wide context: The study's early data release held about 85 million unique TCRs from HLA-typed donors. For the approximately 360 genotyped donors, more than 65% fell within the Caucasian-associated ancestry cluster.

The CDR3 has 16 amino acids. Germline V CDR1 and CDR2: SGHAT, FQNNGV. With V trimmed by 0 bases and J by 1 base, 5 bases remained unmatched. PCR involved 60 Vbeta and 13 Jbeta primers. Produced via immunoSEQ multiplex PCR; TCRdb's table is partial and in-frame only. This sample yields around 200,000 clones, of which roughly 84% are seen a single time; 1.7% belongs to the top ten. The rearrangement joins TRBV11-2 to TRBJ2-5; TRBD2 matches at 7 bases. The receptor comes from a man between 45 and 60 years old in good health and CMV-seronegative. Sequenced input: PBMCs. CDR3 nucleotides: TGTGCCAGCAGCTTAGATCCGGGAGGCTTCCAAGAGACCCAGTACTTC. Translated: CASSLDPGGFQETQYF. Full variable domain (missing parts from reference TRBV11-2 and TRBJ2-5): EAGVAQSPRYKIIEKRQSVAFWCNPISGHATLYWYQQILGQGPKLLIQFQNNGVVDDSQLPKDRFSAERLKGVDSTLKIQPAKLEDSAVYLCASSLDPGGFQETQYFGPGTRLLVL.